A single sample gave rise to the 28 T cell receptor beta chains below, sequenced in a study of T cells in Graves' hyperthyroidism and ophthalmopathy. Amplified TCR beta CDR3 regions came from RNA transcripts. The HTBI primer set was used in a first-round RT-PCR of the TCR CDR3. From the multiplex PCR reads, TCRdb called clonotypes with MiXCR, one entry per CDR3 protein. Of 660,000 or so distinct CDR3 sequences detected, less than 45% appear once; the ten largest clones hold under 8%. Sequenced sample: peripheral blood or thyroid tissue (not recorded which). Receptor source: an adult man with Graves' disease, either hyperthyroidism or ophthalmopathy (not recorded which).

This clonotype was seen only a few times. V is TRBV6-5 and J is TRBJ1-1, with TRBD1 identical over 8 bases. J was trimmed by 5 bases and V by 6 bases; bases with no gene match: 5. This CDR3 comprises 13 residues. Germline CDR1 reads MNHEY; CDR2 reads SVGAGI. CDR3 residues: CASSGQGLTEAFF. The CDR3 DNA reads TGTGCCAGCAGCGGACAGGGATTAACTGAAGCTTTCTTT.

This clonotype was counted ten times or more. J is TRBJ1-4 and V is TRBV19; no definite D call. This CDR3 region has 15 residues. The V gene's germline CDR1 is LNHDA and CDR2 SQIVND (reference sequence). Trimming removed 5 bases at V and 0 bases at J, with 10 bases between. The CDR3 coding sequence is TGTGCCAGTAGTGCCTTAATTGCAACTAATGAAAAACTGTTTTTT. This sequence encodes CASSALIATNEKLFF.

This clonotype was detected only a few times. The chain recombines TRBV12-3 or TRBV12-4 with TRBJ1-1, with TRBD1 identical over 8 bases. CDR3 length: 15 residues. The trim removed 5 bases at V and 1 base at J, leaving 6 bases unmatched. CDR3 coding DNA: TGTGCCAGCAGTCTTTGGCAGGGGGCGAACACTGAAGCTTTCTTT. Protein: CASSLWQGANTEAFF.

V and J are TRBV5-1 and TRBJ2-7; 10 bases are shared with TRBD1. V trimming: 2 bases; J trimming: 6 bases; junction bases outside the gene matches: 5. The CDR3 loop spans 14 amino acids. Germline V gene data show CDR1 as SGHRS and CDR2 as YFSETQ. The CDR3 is CASSFRDRGIEQYF. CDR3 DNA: TGCGCCAGCAGCTTCCGGGACAGGGGAATCGAGCAGTACTTC.

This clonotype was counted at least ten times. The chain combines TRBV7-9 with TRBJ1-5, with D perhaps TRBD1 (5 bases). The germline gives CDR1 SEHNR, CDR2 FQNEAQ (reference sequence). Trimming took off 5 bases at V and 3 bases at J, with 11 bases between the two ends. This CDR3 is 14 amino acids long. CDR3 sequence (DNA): TGTGCCAGCAGCCCGGGACCGATCAATCAGCCCCAGCATTTT. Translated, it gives CASSPGPINQPQHF.

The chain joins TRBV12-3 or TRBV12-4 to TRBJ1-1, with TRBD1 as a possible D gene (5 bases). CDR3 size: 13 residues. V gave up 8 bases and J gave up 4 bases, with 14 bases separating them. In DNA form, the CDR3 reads TGTGCCAGCGGGCAGGGATTTGGCACTGAAGCTTTCTTT. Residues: CASGQGFGTEAFF.

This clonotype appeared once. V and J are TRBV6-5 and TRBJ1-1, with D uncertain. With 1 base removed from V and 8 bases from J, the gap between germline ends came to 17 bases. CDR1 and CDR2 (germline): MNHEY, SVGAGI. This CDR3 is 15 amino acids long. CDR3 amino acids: CASSYLIGPGSEAFF. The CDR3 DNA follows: TGTGCCAGCAGTTACTTGATTGGACCCGGGTCCGAAGCTTTCTTT.

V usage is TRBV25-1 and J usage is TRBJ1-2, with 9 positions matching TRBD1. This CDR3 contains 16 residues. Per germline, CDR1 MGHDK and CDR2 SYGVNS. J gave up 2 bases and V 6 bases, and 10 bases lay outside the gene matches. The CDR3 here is CASSLVTGGANYGYTF. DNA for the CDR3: TGTGCCAGCAGCTTGGTCACAGGGGGCGCCAACTATGGCTACACCTTC.

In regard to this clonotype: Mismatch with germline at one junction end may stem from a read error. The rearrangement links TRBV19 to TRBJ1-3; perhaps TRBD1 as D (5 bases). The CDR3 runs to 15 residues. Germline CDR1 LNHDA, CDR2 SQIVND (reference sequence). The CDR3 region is CASGRGGASGDTIYF. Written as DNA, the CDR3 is TGTGCCAGCGGCCGAGGAGGGGCATCTGGAGACACCATATATTTT. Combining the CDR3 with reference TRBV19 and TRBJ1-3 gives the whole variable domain DGGITQSPKYLFRKEGQNVTLSCEQNLNHDAMYWYRQDPGQGLRLIYYSQIVNDFQKGDIAEGYSVSREKKESFPLTVTSAQKNPTAFYLCASGRGGASGDTIYFGEGSWLTVV.

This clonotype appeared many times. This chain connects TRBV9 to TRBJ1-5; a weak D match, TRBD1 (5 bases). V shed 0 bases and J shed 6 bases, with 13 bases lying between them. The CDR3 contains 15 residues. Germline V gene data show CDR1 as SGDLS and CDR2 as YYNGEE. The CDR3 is CASSVGVEGSQPQHF. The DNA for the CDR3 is TGTGCCAGCAGCGTAGGCGTTGAGGGGAGTCAGCCCCAGCATTTT.

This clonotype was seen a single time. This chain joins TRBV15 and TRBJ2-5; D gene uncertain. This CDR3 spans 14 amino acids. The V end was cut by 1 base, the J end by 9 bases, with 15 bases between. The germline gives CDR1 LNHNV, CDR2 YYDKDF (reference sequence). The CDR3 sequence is CATSRAGAGQPQYF. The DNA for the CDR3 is TGTGCCACCAGCAGAGCGGGCGCCGGTCAGCCCCAGTACTTC.

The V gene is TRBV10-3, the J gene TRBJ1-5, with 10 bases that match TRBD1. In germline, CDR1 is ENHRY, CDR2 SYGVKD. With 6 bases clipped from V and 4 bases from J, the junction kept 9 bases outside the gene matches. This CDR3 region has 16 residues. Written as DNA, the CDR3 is TGTGCCATCAGAATTACGTCGGGACAGGGGAATCAGCCCCAGCATTTT. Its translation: CAIRITSGQGNQPQHF.

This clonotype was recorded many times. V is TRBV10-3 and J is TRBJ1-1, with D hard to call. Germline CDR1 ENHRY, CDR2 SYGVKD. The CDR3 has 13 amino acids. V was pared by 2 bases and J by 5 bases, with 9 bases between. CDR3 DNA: TGTGCCATCAGTGAGGAGGGTCGGACTGAAGCTTTCTTT. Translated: CAISEEGRTEAFF.

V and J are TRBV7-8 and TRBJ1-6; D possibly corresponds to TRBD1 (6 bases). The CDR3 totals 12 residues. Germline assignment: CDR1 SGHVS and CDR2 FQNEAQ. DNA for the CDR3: TGTGCTGCGACAGGCGCGAATTCACCCCTCCACTTT. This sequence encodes CAATGANSPLHF.

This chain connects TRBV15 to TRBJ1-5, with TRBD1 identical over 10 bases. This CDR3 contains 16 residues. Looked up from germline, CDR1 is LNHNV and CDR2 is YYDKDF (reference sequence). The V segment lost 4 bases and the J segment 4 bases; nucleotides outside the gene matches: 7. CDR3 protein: CATSKTTDRGNQPQHF. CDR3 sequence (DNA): TGTGCCACCAGCAAGACGACGGACAGGGGGAATCAGCCCCAGCATTTT. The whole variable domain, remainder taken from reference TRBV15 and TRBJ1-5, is DAMVIQNPRYQVTQFGKPVTLSCSQTLNHNVMYWYQQKSSQAPKLLFHYYDKDFNNEADTPDNFQSRRPNTSFCFLDIRSPGLGDTAMYLCATSKTTDRGNQPQHFGDGTRLSIL.

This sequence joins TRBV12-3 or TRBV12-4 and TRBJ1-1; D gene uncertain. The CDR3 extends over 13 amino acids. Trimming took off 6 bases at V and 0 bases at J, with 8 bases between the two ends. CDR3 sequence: CASSPVVNTEAFF. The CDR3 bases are TGTGCCAGCAGCCCGGTTGTGAACACTGAAGCTTTCTTT.

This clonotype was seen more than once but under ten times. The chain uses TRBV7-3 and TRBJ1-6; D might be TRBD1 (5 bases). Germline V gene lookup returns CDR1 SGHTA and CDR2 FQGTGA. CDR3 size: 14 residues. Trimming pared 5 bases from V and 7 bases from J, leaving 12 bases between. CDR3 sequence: CASSQDSGNSPLHF. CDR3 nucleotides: TGTGCCAGCAGCCAAGACAGCGGGAATTCACCCCTCCACTTT.

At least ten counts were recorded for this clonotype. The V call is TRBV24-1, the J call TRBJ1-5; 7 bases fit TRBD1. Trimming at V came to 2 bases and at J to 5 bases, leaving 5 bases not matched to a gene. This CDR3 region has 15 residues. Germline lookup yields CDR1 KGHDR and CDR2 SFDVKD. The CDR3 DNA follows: TGTGCCACCAGTGATTCCGGGACAGCTTATCAGCCCCAGCATTTT. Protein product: CATSDSGTAYQPQHF.

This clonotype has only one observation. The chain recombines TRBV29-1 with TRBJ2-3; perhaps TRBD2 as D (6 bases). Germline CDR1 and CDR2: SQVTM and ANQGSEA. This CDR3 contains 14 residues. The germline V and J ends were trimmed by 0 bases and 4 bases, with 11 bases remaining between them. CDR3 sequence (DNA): TGCAGCGTTGAAGAAGGCTCTAGCGCAGATACGCAGTATTTT. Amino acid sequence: CSVEEGSSADTQYF.

CDR3 loop: CASSDPDRGGTEAFF. The CDR3 DNA follows: TGTGCCAGCAGCGATCCGGACAGGGGTGGGACTGAAGCTTTCTTT. This rearrangement joins TRBV7-9 to TRBJ1-1, with 9 bases matching TRBD1. This CDR3 is built from 15 residues. Germline V gene lookup returns CDR1 SEHNR and CDR2 FQNEAQ (reference sequence). The ends lost 5 bases at V and 5 bases at J; junction bases unmatched: 9.

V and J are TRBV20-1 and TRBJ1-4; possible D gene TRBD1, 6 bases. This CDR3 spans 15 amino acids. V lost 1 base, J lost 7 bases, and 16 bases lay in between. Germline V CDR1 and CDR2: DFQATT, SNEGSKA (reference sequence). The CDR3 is CSARGGAGWVEKLFF. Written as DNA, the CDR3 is TGCAGTGCTAGAGGGGGGGCTGGGTGGGTTGAAAAACTGTTTTTT.

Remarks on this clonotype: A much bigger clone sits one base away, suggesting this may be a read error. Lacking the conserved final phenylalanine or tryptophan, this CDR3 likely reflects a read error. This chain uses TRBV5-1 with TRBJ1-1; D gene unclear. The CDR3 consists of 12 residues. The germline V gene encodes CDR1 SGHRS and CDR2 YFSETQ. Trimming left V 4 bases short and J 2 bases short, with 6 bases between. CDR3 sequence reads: CASSPENTEAFL. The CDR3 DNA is TGCGCCAGCAGCCCAGAAAACACTGAAGCTTTCCTT.

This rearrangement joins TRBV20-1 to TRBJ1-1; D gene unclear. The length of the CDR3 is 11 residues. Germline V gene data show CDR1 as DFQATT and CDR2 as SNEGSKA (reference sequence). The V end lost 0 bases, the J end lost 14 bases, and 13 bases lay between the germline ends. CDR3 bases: TGCAGTGCTAGAGATGAAGGATTTGGGTTCTTT. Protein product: CSARDEGFGFF.

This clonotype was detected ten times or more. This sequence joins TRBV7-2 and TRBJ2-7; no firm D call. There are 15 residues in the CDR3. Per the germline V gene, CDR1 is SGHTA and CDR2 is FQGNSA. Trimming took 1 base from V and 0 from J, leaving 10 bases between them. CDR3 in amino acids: CASSLGYGSSYEQYF. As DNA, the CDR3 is TGTGCCAGCAGCTTAGGGTATGGAAGCTCCTACGAGCAGTACTTC.

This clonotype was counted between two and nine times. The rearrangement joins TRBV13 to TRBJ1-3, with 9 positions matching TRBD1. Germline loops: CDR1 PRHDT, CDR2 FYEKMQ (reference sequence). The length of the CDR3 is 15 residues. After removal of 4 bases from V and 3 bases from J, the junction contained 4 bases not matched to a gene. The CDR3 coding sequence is TGTGCCAGCAGCTGGGGACAGGGAGTTGGAAACACCATATATTTT. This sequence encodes CASSWGQGVGNTIYF.

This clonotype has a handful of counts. CDR3 bases: TGTGCCAGCAGCCAAGGGAGAGGCAATAATTCACCCCTCCACTTT. Residues: CASSQGRGNNSPLHF. The rearrangement links TRBV7-2 to TRBJ1-6; D is undetermined. Germline CDR1 and CDR2: SGHTA and FQGNSA. V lost 5 bases to trimming and J lost 5 bases, with 13 bases between them. The length of the CDR3 is 15 residues.

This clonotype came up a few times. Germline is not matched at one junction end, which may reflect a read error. The CDR3 spells CASSRAPSVAVETQYF. The CDR3 DNA reads as TGCGCCAGCAGCCGAGCCCCGAGCGTGGCGGTAGAGACCCAGTACTTC. The chain combines TRBV7-9 with TRBJ2-5; D is unresolved. CDR3 size: 16 residues. The germline V gene encodes CDR1 SEHNR and CDR2 FQNEAQ (reference sequence).

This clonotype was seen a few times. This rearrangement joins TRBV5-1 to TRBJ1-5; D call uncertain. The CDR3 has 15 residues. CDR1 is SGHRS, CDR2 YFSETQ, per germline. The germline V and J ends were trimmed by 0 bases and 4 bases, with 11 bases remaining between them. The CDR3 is CASSLAGQENQPQHF. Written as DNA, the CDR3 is TGCGCCAGCAGCTTGGCCGGGCAGGAAAATCAGCCCCAGCATTTT.